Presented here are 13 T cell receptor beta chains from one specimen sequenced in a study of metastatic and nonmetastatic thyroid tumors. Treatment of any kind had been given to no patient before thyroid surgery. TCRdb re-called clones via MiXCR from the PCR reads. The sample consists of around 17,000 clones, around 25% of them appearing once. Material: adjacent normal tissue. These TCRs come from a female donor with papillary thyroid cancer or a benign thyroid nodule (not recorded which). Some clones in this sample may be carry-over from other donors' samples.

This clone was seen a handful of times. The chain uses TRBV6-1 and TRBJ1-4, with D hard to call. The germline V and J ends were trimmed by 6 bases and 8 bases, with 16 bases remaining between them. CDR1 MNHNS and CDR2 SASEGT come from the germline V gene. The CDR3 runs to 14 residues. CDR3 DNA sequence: TGTGCCAGCAGCCAGGATCCGGAAGGGGAAAAACTGTTTTTT. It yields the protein CASSQDPEGEKLFF.

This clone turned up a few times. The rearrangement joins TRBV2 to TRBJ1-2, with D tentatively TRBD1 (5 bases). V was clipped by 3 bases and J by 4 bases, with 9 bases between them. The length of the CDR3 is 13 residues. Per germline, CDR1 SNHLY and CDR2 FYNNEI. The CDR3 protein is CASSDRATYGYTF. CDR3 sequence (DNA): TGTGCCAGCAGTGACAGGGCGACCTATGGCTACACCTTC.

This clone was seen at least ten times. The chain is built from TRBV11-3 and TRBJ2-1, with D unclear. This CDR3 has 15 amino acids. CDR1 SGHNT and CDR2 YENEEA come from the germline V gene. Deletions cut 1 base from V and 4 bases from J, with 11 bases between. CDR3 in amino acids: CASSLALYRYNEQFF. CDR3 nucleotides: TGTGCCAGCAGCTTAGCGCTCTACCGGTACAATGAGCAGTTCTTC.

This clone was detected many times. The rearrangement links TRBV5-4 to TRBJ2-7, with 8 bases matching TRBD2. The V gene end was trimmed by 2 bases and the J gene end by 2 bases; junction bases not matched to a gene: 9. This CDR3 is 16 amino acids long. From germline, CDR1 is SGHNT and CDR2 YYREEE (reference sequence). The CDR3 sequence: CASSLSSSGYTYEQYF. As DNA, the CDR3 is TGTGCCAGCAGCTTAAGCTCTAGCGGGTATACCTACGAGCAGTACTTC.

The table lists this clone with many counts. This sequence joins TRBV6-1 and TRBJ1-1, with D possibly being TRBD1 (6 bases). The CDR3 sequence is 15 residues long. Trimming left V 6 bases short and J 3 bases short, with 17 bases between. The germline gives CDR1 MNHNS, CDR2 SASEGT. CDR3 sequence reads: CASRGGGGRYTEAFF. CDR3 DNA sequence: TGTGCCAGCAGAGGGGGGGGGGGAAGGTACACTGAAGCTTTCTTT.

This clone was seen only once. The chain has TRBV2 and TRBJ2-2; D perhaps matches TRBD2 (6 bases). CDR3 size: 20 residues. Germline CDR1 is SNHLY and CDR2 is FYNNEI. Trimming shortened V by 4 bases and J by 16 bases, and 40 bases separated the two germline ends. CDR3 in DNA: TGTGCCAGCAGTGCCCCTCCTGGTGGCGGGATTTGCCTTAACACCGGGCAGCCGTTTTTT. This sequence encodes CASSAPPGGGICLNTGQPFF.

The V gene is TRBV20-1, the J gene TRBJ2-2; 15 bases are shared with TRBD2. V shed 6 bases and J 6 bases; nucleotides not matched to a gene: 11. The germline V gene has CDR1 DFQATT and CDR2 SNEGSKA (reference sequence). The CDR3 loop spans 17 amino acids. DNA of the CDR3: TGCAGTGCCCGATGGACTAGCGGGAGGGGTAACGCCGGGGAGCTGTTTTTT. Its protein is CSARWTSGRGNAGELFF.

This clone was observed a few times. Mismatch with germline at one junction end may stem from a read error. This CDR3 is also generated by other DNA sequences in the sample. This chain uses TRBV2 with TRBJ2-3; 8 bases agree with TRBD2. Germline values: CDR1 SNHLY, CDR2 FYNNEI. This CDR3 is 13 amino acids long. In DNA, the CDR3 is TGCGCCAGCAGACGGGGGGGAGTAGATACGCAGTATTTT. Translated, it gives CASRRGGVDTQYF. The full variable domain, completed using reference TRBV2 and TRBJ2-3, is EPEVTQTPSHQVTQMGQEVILRCVPISNHLYFYWYRQILGQKVEFLVSFYNNEISEKSEIFDDQFSVERPDGSNFTLKIRSTKLEDSAMYFCASRRGGVDTQYFGPGTRLTVL.

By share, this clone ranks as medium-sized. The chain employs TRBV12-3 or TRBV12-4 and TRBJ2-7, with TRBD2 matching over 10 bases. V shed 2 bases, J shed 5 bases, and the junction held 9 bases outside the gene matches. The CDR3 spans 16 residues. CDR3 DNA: TGTGCCAGCAGTTTATTTCCTAGCGGGAGTCGGAACGAGCAGTACTTC. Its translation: CASSLFPSGSRNEQYF.

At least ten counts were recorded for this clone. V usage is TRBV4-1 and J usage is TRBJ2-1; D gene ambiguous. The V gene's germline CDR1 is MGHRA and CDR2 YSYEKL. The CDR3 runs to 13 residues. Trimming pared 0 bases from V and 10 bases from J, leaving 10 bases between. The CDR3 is CASSQDRVEEQFF. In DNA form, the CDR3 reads TGCGCCAGCAGCCAAGATAGGGTGGAGGAGCAGTTCTTC.

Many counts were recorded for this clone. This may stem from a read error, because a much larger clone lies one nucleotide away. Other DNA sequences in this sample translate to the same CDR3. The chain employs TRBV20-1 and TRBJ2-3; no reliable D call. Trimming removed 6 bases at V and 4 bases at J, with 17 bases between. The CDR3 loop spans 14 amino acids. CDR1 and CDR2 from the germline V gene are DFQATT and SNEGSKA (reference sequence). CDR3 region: CSAPLHPTPDTQYF. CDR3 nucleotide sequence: TGCAGTGCCCCGCTCCATCCAACACCAGATACGCAGTATTTT.

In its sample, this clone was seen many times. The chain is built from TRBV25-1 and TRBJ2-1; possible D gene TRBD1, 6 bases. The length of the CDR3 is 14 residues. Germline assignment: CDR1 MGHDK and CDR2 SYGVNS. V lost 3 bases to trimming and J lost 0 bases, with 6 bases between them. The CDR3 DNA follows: TGTGCCAGCAGTGAGGGACACTCCTACAATGAGCAGTTCTTC. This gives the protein CASSEGHSYNEQFF.

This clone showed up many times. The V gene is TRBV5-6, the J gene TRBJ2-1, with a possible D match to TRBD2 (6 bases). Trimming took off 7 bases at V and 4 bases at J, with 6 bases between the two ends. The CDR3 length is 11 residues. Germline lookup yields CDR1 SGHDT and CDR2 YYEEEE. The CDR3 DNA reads TGTGCCAGCCTAGCGTACAATGAGCAGTTCTTC. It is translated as CASLAYNEQFF.